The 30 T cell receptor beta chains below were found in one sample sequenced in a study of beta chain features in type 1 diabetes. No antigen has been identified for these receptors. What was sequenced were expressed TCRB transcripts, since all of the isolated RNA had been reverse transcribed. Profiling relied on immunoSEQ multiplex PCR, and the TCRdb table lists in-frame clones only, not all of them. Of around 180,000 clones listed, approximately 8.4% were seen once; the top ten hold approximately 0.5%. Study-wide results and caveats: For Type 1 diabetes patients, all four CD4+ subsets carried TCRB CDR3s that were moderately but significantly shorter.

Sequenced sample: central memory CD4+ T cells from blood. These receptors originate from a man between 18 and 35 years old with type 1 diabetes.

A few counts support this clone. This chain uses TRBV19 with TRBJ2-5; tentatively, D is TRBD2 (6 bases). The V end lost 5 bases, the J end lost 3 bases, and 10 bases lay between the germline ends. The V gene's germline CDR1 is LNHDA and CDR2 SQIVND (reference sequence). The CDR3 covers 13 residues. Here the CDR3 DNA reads TGTGCCAGTAGTTTCGGGACTGAAGAGACCCAGTACTTC. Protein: CASSFGTEETQYF.

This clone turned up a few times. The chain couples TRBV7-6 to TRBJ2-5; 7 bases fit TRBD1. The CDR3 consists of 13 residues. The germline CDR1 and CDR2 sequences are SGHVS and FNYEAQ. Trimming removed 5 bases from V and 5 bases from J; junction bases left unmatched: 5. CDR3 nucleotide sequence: TGTGCCAGCAGCCCCGGCAGGGGGGAGACCCAGTACTTC. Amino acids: CASSPGRGETQYF. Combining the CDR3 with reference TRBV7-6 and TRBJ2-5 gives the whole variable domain GAGVSQSPRYKVTKRGQDVALRCDPISGHVSLYWYRQALGQGPEFLTYFNYEAQQDKSGLPNDRFSAERPEGSISTLTIQRTEQRDSAMYRCASSPGRGETQYFGPGTRLLVL.

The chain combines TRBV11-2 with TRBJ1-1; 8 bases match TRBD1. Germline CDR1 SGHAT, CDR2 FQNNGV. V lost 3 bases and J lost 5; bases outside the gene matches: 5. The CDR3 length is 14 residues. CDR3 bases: TGTGCCAGCAGCTTGTCCAGGGGGCCAACTGAAGCTTTCTTT. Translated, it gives CASSLSRGPTEAFF.

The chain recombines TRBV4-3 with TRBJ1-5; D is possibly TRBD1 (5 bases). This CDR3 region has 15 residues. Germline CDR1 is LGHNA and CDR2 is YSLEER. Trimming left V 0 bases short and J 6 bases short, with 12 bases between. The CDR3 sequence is CASSQDVGGVQPQHF. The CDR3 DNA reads TGCGCCAGCAGCCAAGATGTCGGGGGAGTTCAGCCCCAGCATTTT.

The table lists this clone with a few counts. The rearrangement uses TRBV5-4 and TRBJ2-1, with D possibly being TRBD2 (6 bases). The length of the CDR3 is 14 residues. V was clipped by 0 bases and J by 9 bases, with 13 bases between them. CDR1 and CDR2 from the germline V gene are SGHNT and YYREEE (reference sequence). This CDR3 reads CASSLEWGVTEQFF. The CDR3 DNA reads TGTGCCAGCAGCTTGGAGTGGGGGGTTACTGAGCAGTTCTTC.

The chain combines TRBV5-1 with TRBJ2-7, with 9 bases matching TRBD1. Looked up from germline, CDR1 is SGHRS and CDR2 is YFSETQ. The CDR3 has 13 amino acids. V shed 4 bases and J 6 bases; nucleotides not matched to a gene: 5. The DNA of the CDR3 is TGCGCCAGCAGCCCGGGACAGGGTAGCGAGCAGTACTTC. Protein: CASSPGQGSEQYF.

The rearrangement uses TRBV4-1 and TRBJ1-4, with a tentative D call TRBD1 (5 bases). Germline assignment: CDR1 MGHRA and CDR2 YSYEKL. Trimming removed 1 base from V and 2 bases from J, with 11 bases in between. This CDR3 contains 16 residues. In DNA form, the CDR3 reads TGCGCCAGCAGCCAAGCCGGTCAGGGTACTAATGAAAAACTGTTTTTT. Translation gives CASSQAGQGTNEKLFF.

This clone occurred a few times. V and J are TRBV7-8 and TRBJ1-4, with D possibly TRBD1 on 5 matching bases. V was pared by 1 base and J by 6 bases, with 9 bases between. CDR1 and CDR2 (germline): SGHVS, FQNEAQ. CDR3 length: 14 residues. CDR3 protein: CASSLVRQHEKLFF. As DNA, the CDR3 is TGTGCCAGCAGCTTAGTGAGACAGCATGAAAAACTGTTTTTT.

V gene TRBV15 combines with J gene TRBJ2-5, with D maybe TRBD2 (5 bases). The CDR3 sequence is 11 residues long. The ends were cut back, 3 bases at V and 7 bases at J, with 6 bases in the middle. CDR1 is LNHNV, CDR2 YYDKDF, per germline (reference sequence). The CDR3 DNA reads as TGTGCCACCAGCAGCGGAGGGACCCAGTACTTC. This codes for CATSSGGTQYF.

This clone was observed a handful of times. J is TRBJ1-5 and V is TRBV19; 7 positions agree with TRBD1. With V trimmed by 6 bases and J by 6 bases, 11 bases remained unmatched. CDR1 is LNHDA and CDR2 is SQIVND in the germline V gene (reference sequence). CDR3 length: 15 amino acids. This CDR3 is CASRNGGGAGQPQHF. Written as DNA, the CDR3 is TGTGCCAGTAGAAACGGAGGGGGCGCGGGTCAGCCCCAGCATTTT.

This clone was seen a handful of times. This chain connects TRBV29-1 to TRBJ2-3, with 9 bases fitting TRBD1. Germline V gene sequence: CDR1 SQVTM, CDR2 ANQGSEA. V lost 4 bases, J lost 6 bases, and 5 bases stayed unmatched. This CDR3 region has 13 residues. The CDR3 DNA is TGCAGCGTTGGGGGACAGGGAGGGGATACGCAGTATTTT. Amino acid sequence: CSVGGQGGDTQYF.

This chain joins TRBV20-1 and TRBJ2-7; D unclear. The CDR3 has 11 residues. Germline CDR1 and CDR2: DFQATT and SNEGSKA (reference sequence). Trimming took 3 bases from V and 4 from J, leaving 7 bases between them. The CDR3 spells CSASSPYEQYF. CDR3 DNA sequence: TGCAGTGCTAGTTCTCCGTACGAGCAGTACTTC.

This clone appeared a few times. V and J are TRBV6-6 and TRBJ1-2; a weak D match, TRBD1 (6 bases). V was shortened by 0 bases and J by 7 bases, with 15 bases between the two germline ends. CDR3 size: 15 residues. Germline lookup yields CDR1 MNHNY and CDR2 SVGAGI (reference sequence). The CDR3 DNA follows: TGTGCCAGCAGTTACTCGACTCAGGGGTGGGGTGGCTACACCTTC. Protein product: CASSYSTQGWGGYTF.

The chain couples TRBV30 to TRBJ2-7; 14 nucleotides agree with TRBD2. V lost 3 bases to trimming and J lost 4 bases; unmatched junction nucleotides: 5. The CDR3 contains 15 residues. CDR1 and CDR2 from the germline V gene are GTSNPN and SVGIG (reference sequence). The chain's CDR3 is CAWSYGTSGRYEQYF. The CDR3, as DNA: TGTGCCTGGAGCTACGGGACTAGCGGGAGATACGAGCAGTACTTC.

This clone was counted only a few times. The CDR3 here is CAWSAWPNQPQHF. DNA of the CDR3: TGTGCCTGGAGTGCCTGGCCCAATCAGCCCCAGCATTTT. The chain carries TRBV30 and TRBJ1-5; no firm D call. CDR1 is GTSNPN and CDR2 is SVGIG in the germline V gene (reference sequence). Trimming cost V 1 base and J 3 bases, with 7 bases left between them. CDR3 length: 13 residues. The full variable domain, completed using reference TRBV30 and TRBJ1-5, is SQTIHQWPATLVQPVGSPLSLECTVEGTSNPNLYWYRQAAGRGLQLLFYSVGIGQISSEVPQNLSASRPQDRQFILSSKKLLLSDSGFYLCAWSAWPNQPQHFGDGTRLSIL.

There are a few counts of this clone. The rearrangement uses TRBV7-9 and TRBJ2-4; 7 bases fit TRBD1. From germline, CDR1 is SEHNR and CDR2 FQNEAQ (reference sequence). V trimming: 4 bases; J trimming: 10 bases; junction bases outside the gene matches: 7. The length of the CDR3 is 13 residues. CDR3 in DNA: TGTGCCAGCAGCTCATCCGGGACAGATATTCAGTACTTC. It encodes CASSSSGTDIQYF.

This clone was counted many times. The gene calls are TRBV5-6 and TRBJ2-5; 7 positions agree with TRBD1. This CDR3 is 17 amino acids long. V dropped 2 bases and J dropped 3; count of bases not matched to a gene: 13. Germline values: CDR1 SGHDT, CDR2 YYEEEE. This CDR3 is CASSFYPRRGSEETQYF. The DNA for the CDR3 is TGTGCCAGCAGCTTCTATCCCCGCAGGGGGAGTGAAGAGACCCAGTACTTC.

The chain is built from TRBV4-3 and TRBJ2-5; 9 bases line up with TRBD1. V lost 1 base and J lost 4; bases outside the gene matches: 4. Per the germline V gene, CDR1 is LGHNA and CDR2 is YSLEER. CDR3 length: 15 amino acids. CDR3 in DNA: TGCGCCAGCAGCCAAGCTCCGGACAGGGGAGAGACCCAGTACTTC. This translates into CASSQAPDRGETQYF.

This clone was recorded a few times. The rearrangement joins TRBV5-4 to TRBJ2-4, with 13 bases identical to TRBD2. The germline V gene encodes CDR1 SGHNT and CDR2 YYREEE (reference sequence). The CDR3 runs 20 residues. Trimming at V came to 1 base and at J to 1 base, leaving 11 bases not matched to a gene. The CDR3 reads CASSLPTSGGARGAKNIQYF. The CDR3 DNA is TGTGCCAGCAGCTTGCCCACTAGCGGGGGGGCAAGGGGGGCCAAAAACATTCAGTACTTC. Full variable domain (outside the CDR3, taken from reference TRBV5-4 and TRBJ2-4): ETGVTQSPTHLIKTRGQQVTLRCSSQSGHNTVSWYQQALGQGPQFIFQYYREEENGRGNFPPRFSGLQFPNYSSELNVNALELDDSALYLCASSLPTSGGARGAKNIQYFGAGTRLSVL.

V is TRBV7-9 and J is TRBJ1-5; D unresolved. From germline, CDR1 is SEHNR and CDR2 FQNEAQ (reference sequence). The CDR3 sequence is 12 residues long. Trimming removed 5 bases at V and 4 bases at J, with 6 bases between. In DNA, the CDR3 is TGTGCCAGCAGCCAACAGAATCAGCCCCAGCATTTT. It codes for CASSQQNQPQHF.

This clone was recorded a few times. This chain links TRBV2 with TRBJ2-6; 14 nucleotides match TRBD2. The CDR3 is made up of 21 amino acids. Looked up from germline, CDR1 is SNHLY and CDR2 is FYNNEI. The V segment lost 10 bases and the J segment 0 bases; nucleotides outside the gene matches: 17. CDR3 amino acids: CATGGTSGLAGGSSGANVLTF. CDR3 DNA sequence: TGTGCCACGGGGGGGACTTCTGGACTAGCGGGAGGTAGCTCTGGGGCCAACGTCCTGACTTTC.

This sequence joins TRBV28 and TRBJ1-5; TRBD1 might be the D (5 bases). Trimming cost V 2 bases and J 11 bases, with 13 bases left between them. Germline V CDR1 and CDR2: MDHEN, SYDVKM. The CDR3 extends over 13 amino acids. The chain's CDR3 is CASSLSLRDSQHF. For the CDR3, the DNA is TGTGCCAGCAGTTTAAGTTTAAGGGACTCCCAGCATTTT.

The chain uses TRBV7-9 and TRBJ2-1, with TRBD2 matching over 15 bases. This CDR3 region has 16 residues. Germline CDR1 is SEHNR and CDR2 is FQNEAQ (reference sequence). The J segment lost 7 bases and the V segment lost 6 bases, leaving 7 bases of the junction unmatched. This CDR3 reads CASRPGLAGGQNEQFF. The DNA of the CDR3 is TGTGCCAGCAGGCCCGGACTAGCGGGAGGGCAGAATGAGCAGTTCTTC.

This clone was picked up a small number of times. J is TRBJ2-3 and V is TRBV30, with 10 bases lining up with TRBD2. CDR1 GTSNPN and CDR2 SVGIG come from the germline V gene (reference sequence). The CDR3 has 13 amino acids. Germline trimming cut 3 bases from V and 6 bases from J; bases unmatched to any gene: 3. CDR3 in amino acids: CAWSSGLADTQYF. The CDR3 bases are TGTGCCTGGAGCTCGGGACTAGCGGATACGCAGTATTTT.

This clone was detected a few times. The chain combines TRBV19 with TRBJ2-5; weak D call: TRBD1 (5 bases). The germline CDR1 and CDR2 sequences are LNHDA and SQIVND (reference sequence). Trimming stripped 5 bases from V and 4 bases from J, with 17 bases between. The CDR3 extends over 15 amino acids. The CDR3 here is CASSVWTYQGETQYF. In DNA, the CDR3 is TGTGCCAGTAGTGTTTGGACATACCAGGGAGAGACCCAGTACTTC. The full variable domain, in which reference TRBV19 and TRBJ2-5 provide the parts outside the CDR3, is DGGITQSPKYLFRKEGQNVTLSCEQNLNHDAMYWYRQDPGQGLRLIYYSQIVNDFQKGDIAEGYSVSREKKESFPLTVTSAQKNPTAFYLCASSVWTYQGETQYFGPGTRLLVL.

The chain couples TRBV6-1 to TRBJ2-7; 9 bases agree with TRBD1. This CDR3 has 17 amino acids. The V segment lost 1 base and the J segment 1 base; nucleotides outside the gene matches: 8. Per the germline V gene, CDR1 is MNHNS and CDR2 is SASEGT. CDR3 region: CASSEGTGDYWSYEQYF. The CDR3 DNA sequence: TGTGCCAGCAGTGAAGGGACAGGGGATTATTGGTCCTACGAGCAGTACTTC.

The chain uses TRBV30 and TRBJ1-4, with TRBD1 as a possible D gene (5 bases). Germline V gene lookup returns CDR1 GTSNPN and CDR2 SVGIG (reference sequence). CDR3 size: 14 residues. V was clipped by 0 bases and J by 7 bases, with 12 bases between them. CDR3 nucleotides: TGTGCCTGGAGTGTAATAGGGGCCGGTGAAAAACTGTTTTTT. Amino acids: CAWSVIGAGEKLFF.

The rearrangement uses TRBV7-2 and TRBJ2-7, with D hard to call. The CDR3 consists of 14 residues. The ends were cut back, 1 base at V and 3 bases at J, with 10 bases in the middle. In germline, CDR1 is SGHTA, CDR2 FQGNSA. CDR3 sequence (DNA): TGTGCCAGCAGCTTAGTGGCCGTTGGCTACGAGCAGTACTTC. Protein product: CASSLVAVGYEQYF.

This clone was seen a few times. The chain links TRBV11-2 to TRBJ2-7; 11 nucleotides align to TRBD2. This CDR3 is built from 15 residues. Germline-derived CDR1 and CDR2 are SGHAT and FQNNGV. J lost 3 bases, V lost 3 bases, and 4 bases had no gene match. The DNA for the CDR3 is TGTGCCAGCAGCTTGGCCGGGACTAGCGGCTACGAGCAGTACTTC. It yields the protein CASSLAGTSGYEQYF. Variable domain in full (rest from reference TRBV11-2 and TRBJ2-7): EAGVAQSPRYKIIEKRQSVAFWCNPISGHATLYWYQQILGQGPKLLIQFQNNGVVDDSQLPKDRFSAERLKGVDSTLKIQPAKLEDSAVYLCASSLAGTSGYEQYFGPGTRLTVT.

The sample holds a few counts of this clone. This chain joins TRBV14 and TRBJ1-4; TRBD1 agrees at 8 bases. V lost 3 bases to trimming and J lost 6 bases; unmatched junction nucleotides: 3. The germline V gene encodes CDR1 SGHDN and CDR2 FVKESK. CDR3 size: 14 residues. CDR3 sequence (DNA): TGTGCCAGCAGCCAGCCAGGGGGCTATGAAAAACTGTTTTTT. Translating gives CASSQPGGYEKLFF.